The 11 T cell receptor beta chains below come from one sample, sequenced in a study of identical twins. One entry per CDR3 protein, called by TCRdb with MiXCR from the 5' RACE reads. The table has over 600,000 distinct CDR3 sequences, 21% seen once; the top ten hold 4% to 5.5%. Separately, the same data were catalogued under a study of T cells expressing NK-cell markers.

Sequenced sample: PBMCs. These receptor sequences come from a woman aged 18-29 years in good health.

The J gene is TRBJ2-7, the V gene TRBV14; the match to TRBD2 covers 10 bases. CDR3 length: 15 amino acids. CDR1 and CDR2 from the germline V gene are SGHDN and FVKESK. V shed 5 bases, J shed 1 base, and the junction held 5 bases outside the gene matches. CDR3 nucleotides: TGTGCCAGCAGCGCCACTAGCGGGACTTCCTACGAGCAGTACTTC. This encodes CASSATSGTSYEQYF.

This clonotype has a handful of counts. The CDR3 region is CSAAGVNTEAFF. The CDR3 coding sequence is TGCAGCGCCGCAGGGGTTAACACTGAAGCTTTCTTT. The chain couples TRBV29-1 to TRBJ1-1; possible D gene TRBD1, 6 bases. The germline CDR1 and CDR2 sequences are SQVTM and ANQGSEA. This CDR3 is built from 12 residues. Deletions cut 7 bases from V and 2 bases from J, with 11 bases between.

This clonotype was counted only a few times. The gene calls are TRBV6-2 or TRBV6-3 and TRBJ1-5; a weak D match, TRBD1 (6 bases). Germline assignment: CDR1 MNHEY and CDR2 SVGEGT. The CDR3 extends over 19 amino acids. Trimming stripped 5 bases from V and 2 bases from J, with 25 bases between. DNA of the CDR3: TGTGCCAGCAGTCAGCAATCCGGGACAATAGCTGGGGGCAATCAGCCCCAGCATTTT. This codes for CASSQQSGTIAGGNQPQHF.

This clonotype has just a few counts. The chain uses TRBV12-3 or TRBV12-4 and TRBJ2-1; 9 bases line up with TRBD2. This CDR3 has 15 amino acids. V lost 7 bases and J lost 4; bases outside the gene matches: 8. CDR3 region: CASTPGAGGYNEQFF. For the CDR3, the DNA is TGTGCCAGCACCCCGGGAGCGGGAGGTTACAATGAGCAGTTCTTC.

This clonotype appeared many times. The genes are TRBV20-1 and TRBJ2-4; 12 bases match TRBD2. CDR1 DFQATT and CDR2 SNEGSKA come from the germline V gene (reference sequence). The J segment lost 8 bases and the V segment lost 3 bases, leaving 8 bases of the junction unmatched. The CDR3 is made up of 15 amino acids. CDR3 residues: CSARALAGGRDIQYF. CDR3 bases: TGCAGTGCTAGGGCACTAGCGGGAGGCCGTGACATTCAGTACTTC.

In its sample, this clonotype was seen a few times. The V gene is TRBV11-2, the J gene TRBJ2-1; D possibly corresponds to TRBD2 (5 bases). This CDR3 has 13 amino acids. Trimming stripped 5 bases from V and 8 bases from J, with 13 bases between. The V gene's germline CDR1 is SGHAT and CDR2 FQNNGV. The CDR3 nucleotides read TGTGCCAGCAGCCACGGGGTGGCCGATGAGCAGTTCTTC. Residues: CASSHGVADEQFF.

In its sample, this clonotype was seen a few times. The chain couples TRBV27 to TRBJ2-1; D is perhaps TRBD2 (6 bases). V lost 5 bases to trimming and J lost 0 bases, with 14 bases between them. The CDR3 length is 16 residues. Germline CDR1 MNHEY, CDR2 SMNVEV (reference sequence). The CDR3 DNA sequence: TGTGCCAGCAGTCCCCGGAGGGTTAGCTCCTACAATGAGCAGTTCTTC. This codes for CASSPRRVSSYNEQFF.

The chain is built from TRBV5-1 and TRBJ1-1, with 7 bases that match TRBD1. Germline V gene data show CDR1 as SGHRS and CDR2 as YFSETQ. The CDR3 has 15 residues. With 9 bases clipped from V and 1 base from J, the junction kept 12 bases outside the gene matches. CDR3 sequence: CAKRDRSAWNTEAFF. The DNA for the CDR3 is TGCGCCAAACGGGACAGATCGGCGTGGAACACTGAAGCTTTCTTT.

This clonotype was observed a handful of times. The rearrangement uses TRBV20-1 and TRBJ2-5; 12 nucleotides agree with TRBD2. The CDR3 spans 14 residues. Trimming took 6 bases from V and 2 from J; bases not matched to a gene: 4. Per the germline V gene, CDR1 is DFQATT and CDR2 is SNEGSKA (reference sequence). CDR3 DNA: TGCAGTGCCTCTAGCGGGGGGGCACAAGAGACCCAGTACTTC. It specifies CSASSGGAQETQYF.

The chain is built from TRBV25-1 and TRBJ1-5; maybe TRBD1 (6 bases). Trimming shortened V by 6 bases and J by 6 bases, and 12 bases separated the two germline ends. CDR3 length equals 13 residues. Germline V lookup: CDR1 MGHDK, CDR2 SYGVNS. CDR3 DNA sequence: TGTGCCAGCAGCCAAATACAGGGTCAGCCCCAGCATTTT. It translates to CASSQIQGQPQHF.

The J gene is TRBJ2-3, the V gene TRBV3-1; TRBD2 is a possible D gene (5 bases). Germline V gene data show CDR1 as LGHDT and CDR2 as YNNKEL (reference sequence). There are 14 residues in the CDR3. V was pared by 3 bases and J by 5 bases, with 12 bases between. This chain's CDR3 is CASSHSSQKDTQYF. CDR3 bases: TGTGCCAGCAGCCATTCTAGCCAAAAAGATACGCAGTATTTT.